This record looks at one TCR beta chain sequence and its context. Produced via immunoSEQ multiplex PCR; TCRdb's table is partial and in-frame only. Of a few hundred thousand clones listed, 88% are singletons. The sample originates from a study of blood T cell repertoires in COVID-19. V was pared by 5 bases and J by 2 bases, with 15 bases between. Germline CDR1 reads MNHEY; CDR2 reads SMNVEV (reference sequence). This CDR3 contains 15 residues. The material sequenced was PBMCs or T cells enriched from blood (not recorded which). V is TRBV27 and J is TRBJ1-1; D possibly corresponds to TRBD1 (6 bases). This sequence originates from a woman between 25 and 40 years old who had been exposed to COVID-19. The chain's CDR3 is CASSRGYRTNTEAFF. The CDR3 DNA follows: TGTGCCAGCAGTAGGGGGTACAGGACAAACACTGAAGCTTTCTTT.